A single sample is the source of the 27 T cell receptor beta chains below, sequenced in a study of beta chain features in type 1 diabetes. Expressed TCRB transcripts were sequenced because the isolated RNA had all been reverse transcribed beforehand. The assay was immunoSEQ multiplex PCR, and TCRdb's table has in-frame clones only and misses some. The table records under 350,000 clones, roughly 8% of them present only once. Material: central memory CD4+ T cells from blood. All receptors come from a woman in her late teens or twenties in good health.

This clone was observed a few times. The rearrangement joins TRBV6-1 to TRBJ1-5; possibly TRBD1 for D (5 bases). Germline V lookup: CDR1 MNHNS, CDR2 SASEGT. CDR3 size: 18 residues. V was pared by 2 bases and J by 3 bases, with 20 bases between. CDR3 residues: CASSEPPQRTGYNQPQHF. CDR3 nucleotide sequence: TGTGCCAGCAGTGAACCCCCACAGCGTACAGGTTACAATCAGCCCCAGCATTTT.

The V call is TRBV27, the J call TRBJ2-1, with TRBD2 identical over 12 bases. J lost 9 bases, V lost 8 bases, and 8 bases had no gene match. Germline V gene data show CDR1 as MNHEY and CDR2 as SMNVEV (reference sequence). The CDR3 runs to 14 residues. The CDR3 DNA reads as TGTGCCAGCCGCGAGACTAGCGGGGGTGGTGAGCAGTTCTTC. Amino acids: CASRETSGGGEQFF.

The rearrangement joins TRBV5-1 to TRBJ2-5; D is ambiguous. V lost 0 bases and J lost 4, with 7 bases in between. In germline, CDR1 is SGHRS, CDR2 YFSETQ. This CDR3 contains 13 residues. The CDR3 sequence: CASSLVGLETQYF. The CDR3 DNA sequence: TGCGCCAGCAGCTTGGTAGGGCTAGAGACCCAGTACTTC.

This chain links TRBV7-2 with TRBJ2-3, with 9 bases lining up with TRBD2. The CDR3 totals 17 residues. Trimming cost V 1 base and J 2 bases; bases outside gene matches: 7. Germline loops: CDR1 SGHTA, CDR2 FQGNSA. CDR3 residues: CASSLGAASGDTDTQYF. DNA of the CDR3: TGTGCCAGCAGCTTAGGGGCTGCTAGCGGGGACACAGATACGCAGTATTTT.

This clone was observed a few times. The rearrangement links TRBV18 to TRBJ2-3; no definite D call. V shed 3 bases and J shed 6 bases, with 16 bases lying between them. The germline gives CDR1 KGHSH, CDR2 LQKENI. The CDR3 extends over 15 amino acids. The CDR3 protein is CASSPYGSQGDTQYF. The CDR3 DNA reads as TGTGCCAGCTCACCTTACGGGTCACAAGGGGATACGCAGTATTTT.

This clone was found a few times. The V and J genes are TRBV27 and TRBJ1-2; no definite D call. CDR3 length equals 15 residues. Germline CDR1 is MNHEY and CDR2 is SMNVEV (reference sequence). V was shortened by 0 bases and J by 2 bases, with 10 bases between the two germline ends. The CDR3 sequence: CASSLSRRYNYGYTF. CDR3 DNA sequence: TGTGCCAGCAGTTTATCCCGCAGGTACAACTATGGCTACACCTTC.

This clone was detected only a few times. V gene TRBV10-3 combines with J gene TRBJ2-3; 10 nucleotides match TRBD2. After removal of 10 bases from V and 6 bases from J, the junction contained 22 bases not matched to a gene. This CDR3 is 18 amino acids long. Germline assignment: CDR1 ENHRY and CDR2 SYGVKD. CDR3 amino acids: CATGQSLSGRAGADTQYF. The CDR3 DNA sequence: TGTGCCACCGGACAGAGTCTAAGCGGGAGGGCCGGAGCGGATACGCAGTATTTT.

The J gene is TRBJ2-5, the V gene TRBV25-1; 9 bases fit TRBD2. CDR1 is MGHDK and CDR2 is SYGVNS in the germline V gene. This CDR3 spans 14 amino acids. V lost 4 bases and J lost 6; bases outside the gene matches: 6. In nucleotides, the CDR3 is TGTGCCAGCAGTGGCATAGCGGGAGCACAGACCCAGTACTTC. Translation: CASSGIAGAQTQYF.

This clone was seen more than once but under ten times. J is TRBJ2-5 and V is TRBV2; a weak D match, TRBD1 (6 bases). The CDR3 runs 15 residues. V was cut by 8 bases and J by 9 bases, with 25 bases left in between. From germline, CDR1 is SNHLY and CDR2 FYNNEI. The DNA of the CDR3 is TGTGCCAGCCGGGCGACGGCAACAGGGCAGGAAGCCCAGTACTTC. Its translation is CASRATATGQEAQYF.

The CDR3 is CASSQGQGQGLNTEAFF. The CDR3 coding sequence is TGTGCCAGCAGCCAAGGACAGGGTCAGGGCTTGAACACTGAAGCTTTCTTT. The rearrangement links TRBV4-2 to TRBJ1-1; 7 positions match TRBD1. From germline, CDR1 is LGHNA and CDR2 YNFKEQ. The CDR3 sequence is 17 residues long. With 1 base clipped from V and 0 bases from J, the junction kept 8 bases outside the gene matches.

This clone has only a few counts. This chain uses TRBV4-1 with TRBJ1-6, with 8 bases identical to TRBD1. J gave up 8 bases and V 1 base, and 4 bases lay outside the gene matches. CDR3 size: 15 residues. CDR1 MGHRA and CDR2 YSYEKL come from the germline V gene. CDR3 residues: CASSQGTGSDSPLHF. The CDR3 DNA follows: TGCGCCAGCAGCCAAGGGACAGGGTCGGATTCACCCCTCCACTTT.

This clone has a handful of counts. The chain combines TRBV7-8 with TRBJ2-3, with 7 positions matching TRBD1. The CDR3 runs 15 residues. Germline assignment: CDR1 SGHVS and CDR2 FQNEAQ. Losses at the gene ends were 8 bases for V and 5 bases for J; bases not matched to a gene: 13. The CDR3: CASSRGTVMLDTQYF. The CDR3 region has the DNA TGTGCCAGCTCACGAGGGACAGTGATGCTAGATACGCAGTATTTT.

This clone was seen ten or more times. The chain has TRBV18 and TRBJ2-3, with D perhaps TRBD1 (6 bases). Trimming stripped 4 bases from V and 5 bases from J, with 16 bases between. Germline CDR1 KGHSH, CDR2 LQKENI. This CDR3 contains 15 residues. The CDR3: CASSQSTGKVDTQYF. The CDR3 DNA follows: TGTGCCAGCTCACAGTCAACAGGGAAGGTAGATACGCAGTATTTT.

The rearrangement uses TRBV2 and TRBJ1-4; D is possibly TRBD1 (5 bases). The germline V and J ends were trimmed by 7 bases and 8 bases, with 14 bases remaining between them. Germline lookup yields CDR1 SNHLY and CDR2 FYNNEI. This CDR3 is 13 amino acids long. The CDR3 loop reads CASMIDSWEKLFF. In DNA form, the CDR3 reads TGTGCCAGCATGATTGACAGTTGGGAAAAACTGTTTTTT. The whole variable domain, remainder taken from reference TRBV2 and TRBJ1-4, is EPEVTQTPSHQVTQMGQEVILRCVPISNHLYFYWYRQILGQKVEFLVSFYNNEISEKSEIFDDQFSVERPDGSNFTLKIRSTKLEDSAMYFCASMIDSWEKLFFGSGTQLSVL.

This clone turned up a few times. The CDR3 coding sequence is TGTGCCAGCAGCTTGAACGGGCAGCCCAGCACAGATACGCAGTATTTT. Translation gives CASSLNGQPSTDTQYF. This rearrangement joins TRBV5-5 to TRBJ2-3, with D uncertain. The V gene lost 1 base and the J gene lost 0 bases, with 12 bases spanning the gap. Germline CDR1 and CDR2: SGHKS and YYEKEE (reference sequence). The CDR3 runs to 16 residues.

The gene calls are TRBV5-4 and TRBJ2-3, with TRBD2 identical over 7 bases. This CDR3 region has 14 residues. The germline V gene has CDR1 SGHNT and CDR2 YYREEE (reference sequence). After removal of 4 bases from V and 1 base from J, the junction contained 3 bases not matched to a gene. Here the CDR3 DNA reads TGTGCCAGCAGCACCAGCGGGGGCACAGATACGCAGTATTTT. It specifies CASSTSGGTDTQYF.

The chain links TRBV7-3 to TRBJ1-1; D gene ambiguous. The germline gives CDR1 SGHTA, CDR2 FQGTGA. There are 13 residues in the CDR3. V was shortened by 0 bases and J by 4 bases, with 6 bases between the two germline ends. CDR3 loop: CASSLTPRTEAFF. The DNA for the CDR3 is TGTGCCAGCAGCTTAACTCCCCGCACTGAAGCTTTCTTT.

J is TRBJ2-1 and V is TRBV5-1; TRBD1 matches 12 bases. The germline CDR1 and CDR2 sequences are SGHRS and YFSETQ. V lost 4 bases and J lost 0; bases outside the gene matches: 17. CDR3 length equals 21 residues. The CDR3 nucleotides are TGCGCCAGCAGCAGGACACCCGGGGGACAGGGGGCTGAAAGCTCCTACAATGAGCAGTTCTTC. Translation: CASSRTPGGQGAESSYNEQFF.

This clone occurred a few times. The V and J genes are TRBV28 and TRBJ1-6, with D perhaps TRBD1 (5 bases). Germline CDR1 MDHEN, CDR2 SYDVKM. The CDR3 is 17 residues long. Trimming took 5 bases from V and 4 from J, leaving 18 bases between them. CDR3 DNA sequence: TGTGCCAGCAGTGAAATTGCCGGGACCTTATATAATTCACCCCTCCACTTT. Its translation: CASSEIAGTLYNSPLHF.

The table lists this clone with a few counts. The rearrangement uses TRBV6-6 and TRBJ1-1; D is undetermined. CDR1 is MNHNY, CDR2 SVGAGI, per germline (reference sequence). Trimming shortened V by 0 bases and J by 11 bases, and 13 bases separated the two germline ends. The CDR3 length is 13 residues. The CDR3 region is CASSYSGARLAFF. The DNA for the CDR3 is TGTGCCAGCAGTTACTCGGGTGCCCGACTGGCTTTCTTT.

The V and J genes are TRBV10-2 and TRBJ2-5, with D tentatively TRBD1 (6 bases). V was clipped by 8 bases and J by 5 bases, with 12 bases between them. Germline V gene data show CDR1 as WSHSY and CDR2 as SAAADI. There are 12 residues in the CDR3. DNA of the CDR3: TGCGCCAGCGGGGGCGAGACCGAGACCCAGTACTTC. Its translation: CASGGETETQYF.

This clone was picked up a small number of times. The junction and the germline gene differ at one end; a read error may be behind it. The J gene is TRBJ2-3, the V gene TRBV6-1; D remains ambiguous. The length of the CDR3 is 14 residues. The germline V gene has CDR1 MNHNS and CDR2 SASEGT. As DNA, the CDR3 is TGTGCCAGCGGTGACCAAGGGAACACAGATACGCAGTATTTT. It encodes CASGDQGNTDTQYF.

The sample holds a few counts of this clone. The CDR3 DNA is TGTGCCAGCAGCTCGACACCTTCCGCCTCACCCCTCCACTTT. Encoded protein: CASSSTPSASPLHF. This chain uses TRBV7-2 with TRBJ1-6, with D uncertain. Germline lookup yields CDR1 SGHTA and CDR2 FQGNSA. V was trimmed by 4 bases and J by 10 bases, leaving 14 bases between them. The CDR3 is 14 residues long.

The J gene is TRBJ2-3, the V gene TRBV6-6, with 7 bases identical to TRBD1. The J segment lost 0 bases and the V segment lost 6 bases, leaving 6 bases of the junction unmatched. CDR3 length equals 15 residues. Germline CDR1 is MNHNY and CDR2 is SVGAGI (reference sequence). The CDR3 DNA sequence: TGTGCCAGCAGCCGAAGGGACAGAAGCACAGATACGCAGTATTTT. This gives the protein CASSRRDRSTDTQYF.

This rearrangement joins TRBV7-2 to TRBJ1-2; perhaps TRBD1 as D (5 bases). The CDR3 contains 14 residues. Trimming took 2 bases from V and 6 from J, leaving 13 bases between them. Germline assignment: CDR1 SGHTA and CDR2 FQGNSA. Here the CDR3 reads CASSLNSREDGYTF. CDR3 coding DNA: TGTGCCAGCAGCTTAAATAGCAGGGAGGATGGCTACACCTTC.

DNA for the CDR3: TGTGCCAGCAGCGATCAAGGGAACACTGAAGCTTTCTTT. As protein: CASSDQGNTEAFF. The chain joins TRBV7-9 to TRBJ1-1; no clear D gene. The CDR3 is 13 residues long. The V end lost 5 bases, the J end lost 1 base, and 8 bases lay between the germline ends. Germline values: CDR1 SEHNR, CDR2 FQNEAQ (reference sequence).

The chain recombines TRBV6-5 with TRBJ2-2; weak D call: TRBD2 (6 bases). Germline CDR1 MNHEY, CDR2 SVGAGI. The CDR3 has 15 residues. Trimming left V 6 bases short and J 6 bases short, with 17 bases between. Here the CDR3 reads CASSKGREWAGELFF. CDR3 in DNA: TGTGCCAGCAGCAAGGGACGGGAGTGGGCCGGGGAGCTGTTTTTT.